This entry concerns a single T cell receptor (beta chain). The data originate from a study of blood T cell repertoires in COVID-19. Study as a whole: Acute and convalescent COVID-19 samples came from the United States, Italy and Spain. The cDNA or gDNA used as material had been derived from T cells, B-cell-depleted T cells, or PBMCs.

Germline-derived CDR1 and CDR2 are MNHEY and SMNVEV (reference sequence). V shed 0 bases and J shed 6 bases, with 8 bases lying between them. CDR3 length equals 13 residues. Patients of the Seattle cohort, enrolled during active infection, were followed longitudinally. Original processing methods: Estimates of nucleated cell counts were drawn from the amplification of reference gene primers. Only in-frame clones appear in the TCRdb table, and some are missing; sequencing was by immunoSEQ multiplex PCR. V and J calls plus clone size are reproduced from that table; the DNA served to infer D and trimming. The data contain about 190,000 clones, roughly 82% of them singletons.

This clonotype was obtained from a woman in her sixties with COVID-19, enrolled during active disease. This chain joins TRBV27 and TRBJ1-2; D is unclear. The sequencing input was peripheral blood. This chain's CDR3 is CASSLSGRDGYTF. For the CDR3, the DNA is TGTGCCAGCAGTTTATCAGGGAGAGATGGCTACACCTTC.